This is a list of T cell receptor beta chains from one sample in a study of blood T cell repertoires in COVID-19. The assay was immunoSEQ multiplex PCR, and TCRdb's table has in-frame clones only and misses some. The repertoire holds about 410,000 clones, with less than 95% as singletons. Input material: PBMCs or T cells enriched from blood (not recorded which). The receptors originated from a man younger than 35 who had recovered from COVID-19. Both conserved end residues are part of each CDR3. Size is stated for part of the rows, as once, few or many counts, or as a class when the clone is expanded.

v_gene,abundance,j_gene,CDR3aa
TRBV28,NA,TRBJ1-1,CASQQESYTEAFF
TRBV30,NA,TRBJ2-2,CAWSVRQNTGELFF
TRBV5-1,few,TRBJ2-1,CASSLTGAANEQFF
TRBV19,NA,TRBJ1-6,CASSGTGTGEAPLHF
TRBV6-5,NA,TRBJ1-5,CASRSGQGENQPQHF
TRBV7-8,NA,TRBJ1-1,CASSSTRVRRGTGNTEAFF
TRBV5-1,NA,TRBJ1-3,CASSLGTGGAGNTIYF
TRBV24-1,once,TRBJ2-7,CATSDSGGSSYEQYF
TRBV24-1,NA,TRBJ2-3,CATSDLPGGEADTQYF
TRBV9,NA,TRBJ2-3,CASSGPSGADTQYF
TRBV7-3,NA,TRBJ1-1,CASSFRPGVTEAFF
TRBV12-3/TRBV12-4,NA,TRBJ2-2,CASRLGTFGELFF
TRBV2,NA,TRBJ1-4,CASSGVTDPNEKLFF
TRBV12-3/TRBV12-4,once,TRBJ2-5,CASSSKVGGTQYF
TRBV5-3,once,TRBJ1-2,CARSSTAGTGGNYGYTF
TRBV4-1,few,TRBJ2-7,CASSQDRTSGTAGREQYF
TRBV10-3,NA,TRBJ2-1,CAISEGGTSGRSYNEQFF
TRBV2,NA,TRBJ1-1,CASTGEWATEAFF
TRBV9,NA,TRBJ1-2,CASSVVSGWGYTF
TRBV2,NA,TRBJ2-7,CASSSGSGSYEQYF
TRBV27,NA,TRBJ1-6,CASRNTVNSPLHF
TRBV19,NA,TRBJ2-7,CASSPRQGYEQYF
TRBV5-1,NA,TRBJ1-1,CASSLRAGGNTEAFF
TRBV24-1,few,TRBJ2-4,CATSDGGTGLNIQYF
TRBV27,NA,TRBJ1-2,CASSRTGQRYGYTF
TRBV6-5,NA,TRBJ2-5,CASSLTGRETQYF
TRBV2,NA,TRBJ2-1,CASSDWRSAEQFF
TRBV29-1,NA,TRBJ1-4,CSAQVPNEKLFF
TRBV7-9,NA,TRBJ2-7,CASSGQRSLYEQYF
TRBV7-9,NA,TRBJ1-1,CASSLGQGVEKAFF
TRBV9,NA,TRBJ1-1,CASSVTSGVGEAFF
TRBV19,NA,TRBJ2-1,CASRGTSGSYEQFF
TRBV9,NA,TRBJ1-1,CASSSQVNTEAFF
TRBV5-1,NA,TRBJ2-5,CASSLVTGETQYF
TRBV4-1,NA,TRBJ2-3,CASSHLFQREKADTQYF
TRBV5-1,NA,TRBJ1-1,CASTQTRGYTEAFF
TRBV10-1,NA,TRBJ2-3,CASSTGTGGFADTQYF
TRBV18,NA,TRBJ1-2,CASSPQRDRTIYGYTF
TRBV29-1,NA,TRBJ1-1,CSVEDTVRVPFF
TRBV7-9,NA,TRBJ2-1,CASSLAEGWTSGLGYEQFF
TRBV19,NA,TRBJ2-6,CASRTGGPSGANVLTF
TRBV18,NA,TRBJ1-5,CASSLFGQGSNQPQHF
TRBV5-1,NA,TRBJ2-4,CASSLDPTERGNIQYF
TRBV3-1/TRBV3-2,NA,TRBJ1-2,CASSRDTSYGYTF
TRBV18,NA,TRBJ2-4,CASSPPSGVQNIQYF
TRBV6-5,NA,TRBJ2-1,CASRGQGAVEQFF
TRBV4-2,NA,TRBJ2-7,CASSQVSETSFYEQYF
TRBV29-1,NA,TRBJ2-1,CSVGRTSGSHEQFF
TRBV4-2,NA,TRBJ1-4,CASSENRGVEKLFF
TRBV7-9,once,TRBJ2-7,CASSPPSREQYF
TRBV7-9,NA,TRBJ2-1,CASSPGQWGYNEQFF
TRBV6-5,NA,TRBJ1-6,CASSKRPNSPLHF
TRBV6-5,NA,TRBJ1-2,CASSYGTYQGGYTF
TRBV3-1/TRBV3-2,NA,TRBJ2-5,CASSQSFVAGVLETQYF
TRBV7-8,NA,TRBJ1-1,CASSTQGSWNTEAFF
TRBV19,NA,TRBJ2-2,CASSVNRNTGELFF
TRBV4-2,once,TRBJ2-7,CASSQDMEESSYEQYF